The entry below describes one T cell receptor beta chain. Seattle cases were enrolled at active infection and followed longitudinally. The sample belongs to a study of blood T cell repertoires in COVID-19. The overall study: COVID-19 samples, acute and convalescent, were from the United States, Italy and Spain.

Original handling: Estimation of nucleated cell counts was performed using reference gene primer amplification. The assay was immunoSEQ multiplex PCR, and TCRdb's table has in-frame clones only and misses some. The DNA was the basis for D and trimming; V, J and clone size are from that table. The sample lists 100,000 to 150,000 clones, roughly 86% occurring once. Germline V gives CDR1 SEHNR, CDR2 FQNEAQ (reference sequence). This CDR3 is built from 16 residues. With 5 bases removed from V and 3 bases from J, the gap between germline ends came to 16 bases. This TCR came from a woman between 65 and 79 years old with COVID-19, enrolled during active disease. The source material was peripheral blood. The J gene is TRBJ1-4, the V gene TRBV7-9; possibly TRBD1 for D (5 bases). The CDR3 is CASSPVGGRSNEKLFF. The CDR3 region has the DNA TGTGCCAGCAGCCCCGTGGGGGGTAGGTCTAATGAAAAACTGTTTTTT.